The present entry profiles one T cell receptor beta chain with its context. Its antigen is unidentified. This sample is drawn from a study of radiation and T cells in renal cell carcinoma. Study overall: Nephrectomy followed 15 Gy stereotactic body radiation by 4 weeks.

The V segment lost 6 bases and the J segment 3 bases; nucleotides outside the gene matches: 5. This CDR3 is built from 14 residues. Germline V gene data show CDR1 as SGHRS and CDR2 as YFSETQ. General study points: From baseline, blood top tumor clonotypes peaked at 2 weeks post-radiation.

The repertoire was sequenced with immunoSEQ multiplex PCR; TCRdb's copy has only in-frame clones and lacks some. The data show about 150,000 clones, around 90% seen once. As to time point: blood 2 weeks post-SBRT. Treatment in this sample: 15 Gy SBRT to primary tumor, nephrectomy 4 weeks later. The rearrangement joins TRBV5-1 to TRBJ2-2; 7 bases map to TRBD2. Source: blood, taken from a patient whose treatment included radiotherapy and nephrectomy. The sequence was collected from a woman between 50 and 59 years old with renal cell carcinoma. CDR3 region: CASNPSGYTGELFF. DNA for the CDR3: TGCGCCAGCAACCCTAGCGGATACACCGGGGAGCTGTTTTTT.